A single sample is the source of the 32 T cell receptor beta chains below, sequenced in a study of CXCR3-negative and CXCR3-positive naive CD8 T cells. Study results and limitations: Higher TRB CDR3 hydrophobicity marked CXCR3-positive naive cells relative to CXCR3-negative naive cells.

Their recognized antigens are unknown. The authors prepared UMI-labeled TRB cDNA libraries by 5' RACE. TCRdb reanalyzed the 5' RACE reads and collapses them to one entry per CDR3 protein, without DNA. The listing contains some 7,000 distinct CDR3 sequences. Sequencing used naive CXCR3+ CD8+ T cells from blood. Indicated subset: CD45RO-CCR7+CD27+CD95- naive CD8+ T cells expressing CXCR3 (TNR3+). These receptors were obtained from a human donor in good health. Some clones in this sample may be carry-over from other donors' samples.

The chain uses TRBV5-1 and TRBJ1-2. The length of the CDR3 is 13 residues. Per germline, CDR1 SGHRS and CDR2 YFSETQ. The CDR3 reads CASSLETSYGYTF.

Its frequency marks this clonotype as medium-sized (0.01 to 0.1%). V usage is TRBV28 and J usage is TRBJ2-3; as DNA is missing, the TRBD1 call by TCRdb cannot be tested. Germline assignment: CDR1 MDHEN and CDR2 SYDVKM. The CDR3 runs to 15 residues. Here the CDR3 reads CASSLTGAQGDTQYF.

The chain joins TRBV2 to TRBJ1-2; TCRdb names TRBD1, which stays unverified in the absence of DNA. The CDR3 covers 17 residues. Germline CDR1 and CDR2: SNHLY and FYNNEI. The CDR3 here is CASSASKATGFDYGYTF.

This chain joins TRBV10-3 and TRBJ2-3; TCRdb's assignment of TRBD1 cannot be checked, as there is no DNA. Germline V CDR1 and CDR2: ENHRY, SYGVKD. The CDR3 sequence is 18 residues long. The CDR3 is CAISESRTGGLEIDTQYF.

The chain links TRBV29-1 to TRBJ2-7; TCRdb calls TRBD1, which cannot be checked without DNA. The germline gives CDR1 SQVTM, CDR2 ANQGSEA. The CDR3 spans 13 residues. The CDR3 spells CSVVLTGDYEQYF.

The rearrangement uses TRBV7-8 and TRBJ2-5; TCRdb selects TRBD1, and the lack of DNA leaves this call unchecked. This CDR3 region has 17 residues. Germline CDR1 SGHVS, CDR2 FQNEAQ. CDR3 protein: CASSLPPTGEIQETQYF. Full variable domain (missing parts from reference TRBV7-8 and TRBJ2-5): GAGVSQSPRYKVAKRGQDVALRCDPISGHVSLFWYQQALGQGPEFLTYFQNEAQLDKSGLPSDRFFAERPEGSVSTLKIQRTQQEDSAVYLCASSLPPTGEIQETQYFGPGTRLLVL.

This clonotype is deemed medium-sized by its frequency. The chain employs TRBV14 and TRBJ1-6; TCRdb's D gene call, TRBD1, goes unchecked for lack of DNA. Germline V lookup: CDR1 SGHDN, CDR2 FVKESK. This CDR3 contains 15 residues. Here the CDR3 reads CASSLTGVDNSPLHF.

This clonotype counts as medium-sized by frequency. This chain connects TRBV29-1 to TRBJ2-5. In germline, CDR1 is SQVTM, CDR2 ANQGSEA. CDR3 length equals 12 residues. CDR3 region: CSVRNNQETQYF.

The J gene is TRBJ2-3, the V gene TRBV5-5. The CDR3 runs 11 residues. Germline V gene data show CDR1 as SGHKS and CDR2 as YYEKEE (reference sequence). This chain's CDR3 is CASSFPDTQYF.

This clonotype is identified as medium-sized from frequency. The chain employs TRBV5-1 and TRBJ2-3; TCRdb lists TRBD1, though no DNA is available to test this call. The CDR3 totals 16 residues. Germline-derived CDR1 and CDR2 are SGHRS and YFSETQ. The CDR3 protein is CASSVTGLSSTDTQYF.

This clonotype is medium-sized by frequency. J is TRBJ2-1 and V is TRBV29-1; with no DNA, the TCRdb D assignment of TRBD1 cannot be verified. This CDR3 spans 18 amino acids. Germline lookup yields CDR1 SQVTM and CDR2 ANQGSEA. The CDR3 sequence is CSVLGALLGGSSYNEQFF.

This clonotype ranks as medium-sized in terms of frequency. The rearrangement links TRBV6-5 to TRBJ2-5; TCRdb reports TRBD2, a call that lacks DNA to check it against. This CDR3 is 17 amino acids long. Per germline, CDR1 MNHEY and CDR2 SVGAGI. The CDR3 sequence is CASSYWASGRAGETQYF.

By frequency, this clonotype registers medium-sized. This sequence joins TRBV15 and TRBJ1-1; lacking DNA, the TRBD1 call made by TCRdb goes unchecked. Germline V gene data show CDR1 as LNHNV and CDR2 as YYDKDF (reference sequence). The CDR3 has 15 amino acids. CDR3 residues: CATSEDMGQGARTFF. Looking up the rest from reference TRBV15 and TRBJ1-1 gives the full variable domain: DAMVIQNPRYQVTQFGKPVTLSCSQTLNHNVMYWYQQKSSQAPKLLFHYYDKDFNNEADTPDNFQSRRPNTSFCFLDIRSPGLGDTAMYLCATSEDMGQGARTFFGQGTRLTVV.

J is TRBJ2-4 and V is TRBV28; the TCRdb D gene call, TRBD1, has no DNA to confirm it. This CDR3 comprises 18 residues. Germline V gene sequence: CDR1 MDHEN, CDR2 SYDVKM. CDR3 loop: CASRSSWAVRMGKNIQYF. Looking up the rest from reference TRBV28 and TRBJ2-4 gives the full variable domain: DVKVTQSSRYLVKRTGEKVFLECVQDMDHENMFWYRQDPGLGLRLIYFSYDVKMKEKGDIPEGYSVSREKKERFSLILESASTNQTSMYLCASRSSWAVRMGKNIQYFGAGTRLSVL.

In terms of frequency, this clonotype is medium-sized. V gene TRBV5-1 combines with J gene TRBJ2-3. The CDR3 covers 15 residues. Germline V gives CDR1 SGHRS, CDR2 YFSETQ. CDR3 sequence: CASSLWVERTDTQYF.

This clonotype counts as medium-sized by frequency. The chain combines TRBV28 with TRBJ2-1. Germline values: CDR1 MDHEN, CDR2 SYDVKM. This CDR3 comprises 15 residues. This chain's CDR3 is CASSVLLSSYNEQFF.

By frequency, this clonotype registers large (0.1 to 1%). This sequence joins TRBV28 and TRBJ1-1; TCRdb designates TRBD1, a call that cannot be tested without DNA. CDR1 MDHEN and CDR2 SYDVKM come from the germline V gene. The CDR3 is 17 residues long. The CDR3 loop is CASSFHDRDRGLPEAFF.

The CDR3: CASSLGVGNQPQHF. The rearrangement joins TRBV7-8 to TRBJ1-5. Germline V gene lookup returns CDR1 SGHVS and CDR2 FQNEAQ. This CDR3 contains 14 residues. Supplemented by reference TRBV7-8 and TRBJ1-5, the full variable domain reads GAGVSQSPRYKVAKRGQDVALRCDPISGHVSLFWYQQALGQGPEFLTYFQNEAQLDKSGLPSDRFFAERPEGSVSTLKIQRTQQEDSAVYLCASSLGVGNQPQHFGDGTRLSIL.

The rearrangement joins TRBV5-4 to TRBJ2-1; with no DNA, the TCRdb D assignment of TRBD1 cannot be verified. Germline V gives CDR1 SGHNT, CDR2 YYREEE (reference sequence). The CDR3 extends over 14 amino acids. The CDR3 region is CASSFGPGVNEQFF.

The V gene is TRBV29-1, the J gene TRBJ2-2. The CDR3 runs 13 residues. Germline CDR1 SQVTM, CDR2 ANQGSEA. The CDR3 reads CSVGGWDTGELFF.

According to its frequency, this clonotype is medium-sized. The rearrangement uses TRBV7-9 and TRBJ1-1. This CDR3 contains 12 residues. Germline CDR1 SEHNR, CDR2 FQNEAQ (reference sequence). CDR3 in amino acids: CASSLGYTEAFF.

The chain links TRBV12-5 to TRBJ2-5; TCRdb lists TRBD2, though no DNA is available to test this call. This CDR3 has 16 residues. CDR1 is LGHNT, CDR2 FRNRAP, per germline. CDR3 residues: CASGLSISGRTETQYF.

This clonotype counts as medium-sized (0.01 to 0.1%) by frequency. The chain links TRBV6-5 to TRBJ1-5. Germline values: CDR1 MNHEY, CDR2 SVGAGI. The CDR3 consists of 12 residues. CDR3: CASSSGDWPQHF.

J is TRBJ1-1 and V is TRBV5-1; with no DNA, the TCRdb D assignment of TRBD1 cannot be verified. There are 14 residues in the CDR3. Germline V lookup: CDR1 SGHRS, CDR2 YFSETQ. CDR3 amino acids: CASSPAGRNTEAFF.

The J gene is TRBJ2-3, the V gene TRBV7-7; TCRdb gives TRBD1 as the D gene, but with no DNA this cannot be confirmed. The CDR3 loop spans 15 amino acids. Germline-derived CDR1 and CDR2 are SSHAT and FNYEAQ (reference sequence). The CDR3 spells CASSPEGTGADTQYF.

The chain recombines TRBV14 with TRBJ2-7; TCRdb names TRBD1, which stays unverified in the absence of DNA. The germline V gene encodes CDR1 SGHDN and CDR2 FVKESK. This CDR3 contains 14 residues. CDR3 residues: CASSPGTGFYEQYF. Using reference TRBV14 and TRBJ2-7 for the parts outside the CDR3, the full variable domain is EAGVTQFPSHSVIEKGQTVTLRCDPISGHDNLYWYRRVMGKEIKFLLHFVKESKQDESGMPNNRFLAERTGGTYSTLKVQPAELEDSGVYFCASSPGTGFYEQYFGPGTRLTVT.

The chain uses TRBV6-5 and TRBJ1-1; the D call of TRBD1 rests on TCRdb alone, since no DNA is present to check it. The germline V gene has CDR1 MNHEY and CDR2 SVGAGI. The CDR3 is made up of 13 amino acids. The CDR3 sequence is CASSSYRESEAFF.

Considering frequency, this clonotype is medium-sized (0.01 to 0.1%). The genes are TRBV29-1 and TRBJ1-2; the D call from TCRdb, TRBD1, cannot be confirmed without DNA. CDR3 length equals 12 residues. Germline CDR1 reads SQVTM; CDR2 reads ANQGSEA. CDR3 sequence: CSATGTGISYTF. Combining the CDR3 with reference TRBV29-1 and TRBJ1-2 gives the whole variable domain SAVISQKPSRDICQRGTSLTIQCQVDSQVTMMFWYRQQPGQSLTLIATANQGSEATYESGFVIDKFPISRPNLTFSTLTVSNMSPEDSSIYLCSATGTGISYTFGSGTRLTVV.

The chain couples TRBV14 to TRBJ2-7; TCRdb designates TRBD2, a call that cannot be tested without DNA. This CDR3 has 13 amino acids. Germline CDR1 and CDR2: SGHDN and FVKESK. CDR3 loop: CASSHTRHVEQYF. The variable domain in full, completed from reference TRBV14 and TRBJ2-7, reads EAGVTQFPSHSVIEKGQTVTLRCDPISGHDNLYWYRRVMGKEIKFLLHFVKESKQDESGMPNNRFLAERTGGTYSTLKVQPAELEDSGVYFCASSHTRHVEQYFGPGTRLTVT.

The J gene is TRBJ1-5, the V gene TRBV28; TCRdb's D call of TRBD1 is untestable without DNA. In germline, CDR1 is MDHEN, CDR2 SYDVKM. The CDR3 totals 18 residues. The CDR3 here is CASRSGQGAFSSNQPQHF. The full variable domain, with the rest looked up from reference TRBV28 and TRBJ1-5, is DVKVTQSSRYLVKRTGEKVFLECVQDMDHENMFWYRQDPGLGLRLIYFSYDVKMKEKGDIPEGYSVSREKKERFSLILESASTNQTSMYLCASRSGQGAFSSNQPQHFGDGTRLSIL.

This clonotype is labeled medium-sized based on frequency. The V call is TRBV3-1, the J call TRBJ2-1. CDR1 and CDR2 (germline): LGHDT, YNNKEL (reference sequence). This CDR3 spans 17 amino acids. CDR3 in amino acids: CASSQDLKVSPYNEQFF.

The chain recombines TRBV7-8 with TRBJ2-7. Germline lookup yields CDR1 SGHVS and CDR2 FQNEAQ. The CDR3 spans 15 residues. The CDR3 reads CASSLVIGDSYEQYF.